This T cell receptor (beta chain) was recovered during a study of T cells in narcolepsy. Turning to the study itself: Enrolled donors included narcolepsy type 1 or type 2 patients and healthy controls. Regarding the study as a whole: HCRT-specific and TRIB2-specific autoreactive clonotypes appeared among same-patient CSF and blood CD4+ clonotypes.

J lost 9 bases, V lost 1 base, and 7 bases had no gene match. CDR1 and CDR2 (germline): SGHKS, YYEKEE (reference sequence). The CDR3 totals 16 residues. About this clone: Its target is unknown.

Profiling relied on immunoSEQ multiplex PCR, and the TCRdb table lists in-frame clones only, not all of them. The data hold about 20,000 clones, with roughly four fifths observed a single time. This receptor was obtained from a human donor in good health. V usage is TRBV5-5 and J usage is TRBJ2-1, with 13 bases that match TRBD2. Sequenced input: memory (CD45RA-) CD4+ T cells from blood. Here the CDR3 DNA reads TGTGCCAGCAGCTTGAGGGGAGGGACTAGCGGGGCTGAGCAGTTCTTC. It encodes CASSLRGGTSGAEQFF.